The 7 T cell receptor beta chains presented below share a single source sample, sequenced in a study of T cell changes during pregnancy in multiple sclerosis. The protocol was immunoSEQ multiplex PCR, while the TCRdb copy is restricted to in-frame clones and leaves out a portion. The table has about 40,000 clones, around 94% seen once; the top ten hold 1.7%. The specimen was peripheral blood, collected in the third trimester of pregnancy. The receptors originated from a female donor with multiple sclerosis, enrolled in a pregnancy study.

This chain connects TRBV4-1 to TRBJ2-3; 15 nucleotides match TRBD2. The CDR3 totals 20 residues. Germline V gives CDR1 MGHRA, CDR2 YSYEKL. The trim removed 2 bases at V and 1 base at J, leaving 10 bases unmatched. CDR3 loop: CASSQLGLAGGPNRTDTQYF. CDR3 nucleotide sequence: TGCGCCAGCAGCCAATTGGGACTAGCGGGGGGCCCCAACCGCACAGATACGCAGTATTTT.

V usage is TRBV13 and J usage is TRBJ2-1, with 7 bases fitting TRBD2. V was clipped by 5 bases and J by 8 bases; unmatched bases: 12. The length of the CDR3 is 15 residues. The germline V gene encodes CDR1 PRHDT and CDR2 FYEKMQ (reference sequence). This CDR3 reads CASSATGLDYDEQFF. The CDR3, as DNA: TGTGCCAGCAGCGCCACCGGACTAGACTATGATGAGCAGTTCTTC.

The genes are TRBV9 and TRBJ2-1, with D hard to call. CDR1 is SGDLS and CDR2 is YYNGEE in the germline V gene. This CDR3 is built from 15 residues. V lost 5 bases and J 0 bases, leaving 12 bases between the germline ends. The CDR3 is CASSPGFSSYNEQFF. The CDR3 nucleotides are TGTGCCAGCAGTCCCGGGTTTAGCTCCTACAATGAGCAGTTCTTC.

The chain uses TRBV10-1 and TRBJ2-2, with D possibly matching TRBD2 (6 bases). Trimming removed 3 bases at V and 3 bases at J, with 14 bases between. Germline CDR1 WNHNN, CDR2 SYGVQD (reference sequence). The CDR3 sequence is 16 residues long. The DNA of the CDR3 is TGCGCCAGCAGTGATTGGGCGGGACGGGACACCGGGGAGCTGTTTTTT. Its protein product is CASSDWAGRDTGELFF.

The CDR3 DNA follows: TGTGCCAGCACTTCGCAGGGGGCCGGGGAGCTGTTTTTT. Residues: CASTSQGAGELFF. The chain uses TRBV13 and TRBJ2-2, with 7 bases lining up with TRBD1. There are 13 residues in the CDR3. Germline V lookup: CDR1 PRHDT, CDR2 FYEKMQ (reference sequence). V was clipped by 7 bases and J by 6 bases; unmatched bases: 5.

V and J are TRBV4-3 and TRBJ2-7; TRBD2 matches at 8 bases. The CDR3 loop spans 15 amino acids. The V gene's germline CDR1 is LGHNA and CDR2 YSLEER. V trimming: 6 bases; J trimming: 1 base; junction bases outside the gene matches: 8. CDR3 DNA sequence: TGCGCCAGCAGTCCCCAAGCGGGGGCTTCCTACGAGCAGTACTTC. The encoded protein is CASSPQAGASYEQYF.

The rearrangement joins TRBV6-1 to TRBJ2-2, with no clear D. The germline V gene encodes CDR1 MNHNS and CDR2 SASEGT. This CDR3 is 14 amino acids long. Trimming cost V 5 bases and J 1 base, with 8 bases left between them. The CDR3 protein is CASSSIRNTGELFF. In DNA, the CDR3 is TGTGCCAGCAGTTCGATCAGGAACACCGGGGAGCTGTTTTTT.